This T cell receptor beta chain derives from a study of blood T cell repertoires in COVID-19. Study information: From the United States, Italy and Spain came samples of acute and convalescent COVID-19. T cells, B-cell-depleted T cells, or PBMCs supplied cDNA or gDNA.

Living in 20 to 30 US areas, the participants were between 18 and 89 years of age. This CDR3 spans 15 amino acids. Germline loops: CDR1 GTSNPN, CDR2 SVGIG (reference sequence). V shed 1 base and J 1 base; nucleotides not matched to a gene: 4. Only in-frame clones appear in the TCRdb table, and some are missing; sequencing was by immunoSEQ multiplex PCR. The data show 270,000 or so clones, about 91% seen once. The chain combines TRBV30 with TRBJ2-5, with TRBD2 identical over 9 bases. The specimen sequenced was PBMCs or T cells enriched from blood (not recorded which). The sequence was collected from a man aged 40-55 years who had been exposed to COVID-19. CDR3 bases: TGTGCCTGGAGTGCGCCGGGACTAGCCCAAGAGACCCAGTACTTC. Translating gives CAWSAPGLAQETQYF.